The 21 T cell receptor beta chains listed next were all sequenced from one sample in a study of shared clonotypes between healthy human individuals. Repertoires were generated with immunoSEQ multiplex PCR, while TCRdb's copy carries only in-frame clones and drops some. The sample lists fewer than 1.6 million clones, 97% to 99% occurring once. Specimen: naive CD4+ T cells sorted from blood. Subset here: CD45RA+ positively selected. The receptors derive from a man under 40 in good health.

The V and J genes are TRBV10-3 and TRBJ2-2; TRBD1 aligns across 8 bases. The CDR3 is 14 residues long. V shed 7 bases, J shed 4 bases, and the junction held 5 bases outside the gene matches. Germline CDR1 and CDR2: ENHRY and SYGVKD. DNA for the CDR3: TGTGCCATCACTGACAGGGGTAGCACCGGGGAGCTGTTTTTT. It specifies CAITDRGSTGELFF.

On this clone: In the same sample, other DNA sequences code for this CDR3. DNA of the CDR3: TGTGCCAGCAGCTTAGCAGGGGTTGGAAACACCATATATTTT. It specifies CASSLAGVGNTIYF. This chain uses TRBV7-2 with TRBJ1-3; possibly TRBD1 for D (5 bases). V was trimmed by 0 bases and J by 3 bases, leaving 6 bases between them. Looked up from germline, CDR1 is SGHTA and CDR2 is FQGNSA. This CDR3 spans 14 amino acids.

The chain has TRBV6-6 and TRBJ2-5, with TRBD2 as a possible D gene (6 bases). CDR1 and CDR2 from the germline V gene are MNHNY and SVGAGI (reference sequence). The length of the CDR3 is 15 residues. V was cut by 2 bases and J by 7 bases, with 17 bases left in between. CDR3 loop: CASSYPLGGEVTQYF. CDR3 sequence (DNA): TGTGCCAGCAGTTACCCCCTCGGGGGAGAGGTGACCCAGTACTTC.

The gene calls are TRBV6-6 and TRBJ2-5; D may be TRBD1 (6 bases). This CDR3 has 14 amino acids. CDR1 MNHNY and CDR2 SVGAGI come from the germline V gene (reference sequence). Deletions cut 4 bases from V and 3 bases from J, with 12 bases between. The CDR3 loop is CASSFRTEKETQYF. In DNA form, the CDR3 reads TGTGCCAGCAGTTTCCGGACAGAAAAAGAGACCCAGTACTTC.

The chain joins TRBV18 to TRBJ2-2; the match to TRBD2 covers 8 bases. Unmatched junction bases numbered 6, after V lost 1 base and J lost 2 bases. This CDR3 has 17 residues. CDR1 KGHSH and CDR2 LQKENI come from the germline V gene. This CDR3 reads CASSPRLLAANTGELFF. For the CDR3, the DNA is TGTGCCAGCTCACCACGGCTACTAGCGGCCAACACCGGGGAGCTGTTTTTT.

The chain employs TRBV18 and TRBJ1-5; D not resolved. This CDR3 comprises 16 residues. From germline, CDR1 is KGHSH and CDR2 LQKENI. Trimming pared 5 bases from V and 4 bases from J, leaving 18 bases between. Here the CDR3 DNA reads TGTGCCAGCTCAGCGAGTAGGCAGGTGCTGAATCAGCCCCAGCATTTT. Translating it yields CASSASRQVLNQPQHF.

The chain uses TRBV6-1 and TRBJ1-2; D is unclear. The germline V gene has CDR1 MNHNS and CDR2 SASEGT. CDR3 length: 11 amino acids. V lost 6 bases, J lost 4 bases, and 6 bases lay in between. The CDR3 loop reads CASSQSYGYTF. As DNA, the CDR3 is TGTGCCAGCAGCCAGTCCTATGGCTACACCTTC.

The V and J genes are TRBV6-6 and TRBJ2-2; 9 nucleotides agree with TRBD1. The CDR3 is 16 amino acids. Germline V gene sequence: CDR1 MNHNY, CDR2 SVGAGI (reference sequence). Losses at the gene ends were 0 bases for V and 4 bases for J; bases not matched to a gene: 3. The CDR3: CASSYSADRGTGELFF. Here the CDR3 DNA reads TGTGCCAGCAGTTACTCAGCGGACAGGGGCACCGGGGAGCTGTTTTTT.

CDR3 nucleotide sequence: TGTGCCAGCACGACGGACAGGTCCTACAATGAGCAGTTCTTC. This encodes CASTTDRSYNEQFF. The V and J genes are TRBV5-6 and TRBJ2-1; 7 positions agree with TRBD1. The CDR3 covers 14 residues. The V gene end was trimmed by 6 bases and the J gene end by 1 base; junction bases not matched to a gene: 4. Germline values: CDR1 SGHDT, CDR2 YYEEEE.

The J gene is TRBJ1-2, the V gene TRBV2; 9 bases match TRBD1. Trimming removed 2 bases from V and 5 bases from J; junction bases left unmatched: 6. Germline-derived CDR1 and CDR2 are SNHLY and FYNNEI. CDR3 length: 15 amino acids. CDR3 DNA sequence: TGTGCCAGCAGTGAACATGCGGGACAGGGTTATGGCTACACCTTC. Its translation is CASSEHAGQGYGYTF.

V is TRBV27 and J is TRBJ2-3, with TRBD2 matching over 8 bases. V gave up 10 bases and J gave up 2 bases; unmatched junction bases: 11. CDR1 is MNHEY and CDR2 is SMNVEV in the germline V gene (reference sequence). CDR3 length: 15 amino acids. The DNA of the CDR3 is TGTGCCAACGAGGGACTAGTAGCCCCCACAGATACGCAGTATTTT. Translating gives CANEGLVAPTDTQYF.

This chain connects TRBV18 to TRBJ2-3; 10 nucleotides agree with TRBD2. Germline CDR1 and CDR2: KGHSH and LQKENI. This CDR3 is 15 amino acids long. Unmatched junction bases numbered 7, after V lost 5 bases and J lost 5 bases. CDR3 nucleotides: TGTGCCAGCTCAATAGCGGGAGGCCAGGGAGATACGCAGTATTTT. Its translation is CASSIAGGQGDTQYF.

This sequence joins TRBV30 and TRBJ2-2; D unresolved. Looked up from germline, CDR1 is GTSNPN and CDR2 is SVGIG (reference sequence). The V gene lost 0 bases and the J gene lost 5 bases, with 1 base spanning the gap. The CDR3 loop spans 11 amino acids. The CDR3 nucleotides are TGTGCCTGGAGTGTAACCGGGGAGCTGTTTTTT. Translation gives CAWSVTGELFF. Full variable domain (missing parts from reference TRBV30 and TRBJ2-2): SQTIHQWPATLVQPVGSPLSLECTVEGTSNPNLYWYRQAAGRGLQLLFYSVGIGQISSEVPQNLSASRPQDRQFILSSKKLLLSDSGFYLCAWSVTGELFFGEGSRLTVL.

The chain joins TRBV19 to TRBJ2-7; D call uncertain. The CDR3 length is 11 residues. V dropped 6 bases and J dropped 0 bases, with 3 bases sitting between them. Germline loops: CDR1 LNHDA, CDR2 SQIVND (reference sequence). Written as DNA, the CDR3 is TGTGCCAGTAGGAACTCCTACGAGCAGTACTTC. Translated: CASRNSYEQYF.

This clone was seen once. V and J are TRBV6-1 and TRBJ2-2; TRBD2 matches 7 bases. From germline, CDR1 is MNHNS and CDR2 SASEGT. Germline trimming cut 3 bases from V and 4 bases from J; bases unmatched to any gene: 2. The CDR3 sequence is 14 residues long. The CDR3 loop reads CASSEGLLTGELFF. CDR3 DNA: TGTGCCAGCAGTGAGGGACTACTCACCGGGGAGCTGTTTTTT.

The chain employs TRBV11-2 and TRBJ2-1; the D gene is possibly TRBD2 (5 bases). Germline CDR1 and CDR2: SGHAT and FQNNGV. Trimming took 1 base from V and 6 from J, leaving 19 bases between them. The CDR3 covers 17 residues. For the CDR3, the DNA is TGTGCCAGCAGCTTAGTCCACAATATACTAGTCACCAATGAGCAGTTCTTC. Encoded protein: CASSLVHNILVTNEQFF.

The count of this clone is one. The rearrangement links TRBV5-6 to TRBJ2-7, with D possibly TRBD1 on 5 matching bases. Looked up from germline, CDR1 is SGHDT and CDR2 is YYEEEE. The CDR3 contains 17 residues. V was trimmed by 4 bases and J by 2 bases, leaving 22 bases between them. The CDR3 nucleotides are TGTGCCAGCAGCCGGTCTTCACTTTACAGGTACACCTACGAGCAGTACTTC. The encoded protein is CASSRSSLYRYTYEQYF.

The V call is TRBV18, the J call TRBJ1-5, with TRBD1 identical over 7 bases. CDR1 KGHSH and CDR2 LQKENI come from the germline V gene. The junction had 2 bases not matched to a gene; V was cut back by 1 base and J by 2 bases. The CDR3 covers 15 residues. The CDR3 region is CASSPLGQRNQPQHF. As DNA, the CDR3 is TGTGCCAGCTCACCACTGGGACAGCGCAATCAGCCCCAGCATTTT. The full variable domain, its missing parts supplied by reference TRBV18 and TRBJ1-5, is NAGVMQNPRHLVRRRGQEARLRCSPMKGHSHVYWYRQLPEEGLKFMVYLQKENIIDESGMPKERFSAEFPKEGPSILRIQQVVRGDSAAYFCASSPLGQRNQPQHFGDGTRLSIL.

V usage is TRBV11-3 and J usage is TRBJ2-3; D not certain. V lost 5 bases and J lost 4, with 7 bases in between. Germline loops: CDR1 SGHNT, CDR2 YENEEA. This CDR3 comprises 12 residues. CDR3 protein: CASSPGSDTQYF. The CDR3 nucleotides are TGTGCCAGCAGCCCTGGCTCAGATACGCAGTATTTT.

The gene calls are TRBV7-9 and TRBJ2-1, with D hard to call. Trimming left V 2 bases short and J 5 bases short, with 13 bases between. The CDR3 is 15 amino acids. The germline gives CDR1 SEHNR, CDR2 FQNEAQ (reference sequence). The CDR3 is CASSLNNGWHNEQFF. The CDR3 DNA sequence: TGTGCCAGCAGCTTAAATAATGGCTGGCACAATGAGCAGTTCTTC.

The V and J genes are TRBV5-1 and TRBJ2-7; 8 bases match TRBD1. Germline V gene data show CDR1 as SGHRS and CDR2 as YFSETQ. V trimming: 4 bases; J trimming: 2 bases; junction bases outside the gene matches: 5. There are 14 residues in the CDR3. The CDR3 DNA follows: TGCGCCAGCAGCAGTCAGGGGGCAACCTACGAGCAGTACTTC. Protein sequence: CASSSQGATYEQYF.